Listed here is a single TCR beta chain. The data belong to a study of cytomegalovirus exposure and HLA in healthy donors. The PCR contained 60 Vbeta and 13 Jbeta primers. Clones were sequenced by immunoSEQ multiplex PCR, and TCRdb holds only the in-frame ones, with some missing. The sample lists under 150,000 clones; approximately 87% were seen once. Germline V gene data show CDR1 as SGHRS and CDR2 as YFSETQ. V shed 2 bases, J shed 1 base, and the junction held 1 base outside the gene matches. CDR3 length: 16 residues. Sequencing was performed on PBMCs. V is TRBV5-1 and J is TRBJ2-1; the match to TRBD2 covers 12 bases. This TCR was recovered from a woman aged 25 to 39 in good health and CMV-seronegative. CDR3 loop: CASSFLAGGSYNEQFF. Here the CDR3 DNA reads TGCGCCAGCAGCTTCCTAGCGGGAGGGTCCTACAATGAGCAGTTCTTC.